The 10 T cell receptor beta chains reported below all come from one sample, sequenced in a study of T cells in Graves' hyperthyroidism and ophthalmopathy. Amplified TCR beta CDR3 regions came from RNA transcripts. Primed by the HTBI set, a first-round RT-PCR was run on the TCR CDR3. Via MiXCR, TCRdb re-called the multiplex PCR reads, giving one row per CDR3 protein. The sample lists some 270,000 distinct CDR3 sequences, around 25% occurring once. The sample consisted of blood. Receptor source: a woman between 40 and 55 years old with Graves' ophthalmopathy.

This clonotype has a count of ten or more. This chain uses TRBV19 with TRBJ2-2; D may be TRBD2 (6 bases). The germline V gene has CDR1 LNHDA and CDR2 SQIVND (reference sequence). The length of the CDR3 is 15 residues. V lost 3 bases and J 1 base, leaving 9 bases between the germline ends. DNA for the CDR3: TGTGCCAGTAGTATTAGCGGAATGAACACCGGGGAGCTGTTTTTT. It yields the protein CASSISGMNTGELFF.

The chain joins TRBV6-2 or TRBV6-3 to TRBJ1-2; the D gene is possibly TRBD1 (6 bases). The V end lost 6 bases, the J end lost 1 base, and 12 bases lay between the germline ends. Germline CDR1 MNHEY, CDR2 SVGEGT. CDR3 size: 14 residues. The CDR3 bases are TGTGCCAGCAGAAGGACAGAAGTTAACTATGGCTACACCTTC. This translates into CASRRTEVNYGYTF.

Ten or more counts support this clonotype. The CDR3 nucleotides read TGTGCCATCAGTGAGTCGGGTCTAGCGGGCAGCCCCGGGTACTTC. This encodes CAISESGLAGSPGYF. The gene calls are TRBV10-3 and TRBJ2-7; 8 positions agree with TRBD2. Germline V CDR1 and CDR2: ENHRY, SYGVKD. This CDR3 spans 15 amino acids. With 0 bases clipped from V and 12 bases from J, the junction kept 13 bases outside the gene matches.

This clonotype was counted ten times or more. V is TRBV20-1 and J is TRBJ1-5, with 8 nucleotides matching TRBD1. The length of the CDR3 is 15 residues. Germline V CDR1 and CDR2: DFQATT, SNEGSKA (reference sequence). With V trimmed by 2 bases and J by 3 bases, 6 bases remained unmatched. In nucleotides, the CDR3 is TGCAGTGCTAGAAGAGGACAGGGCGTCAATCAGCCCCAGCATTTT. Translated: CSARRGQGVNQPQHF.

This clonotype was seen only a few times. Possible read error: a much larger clone is one base away. The rearrangement links TRBV5-1 to TRBJ2-2; possible D gene TRBD2, 6 bases. Germline CDR1 reads SGHRS; CDR2 reads YFSETQ. This CDR3 has 12 residues. CDR3 DNA sequence: TGCGCCAGCACCAGCGGGCCTGGGGAGCTGGTTTTT. The encoded protein is CASTSGPGELVF.

This clonotype came up many times. The CDR3 region has the DNA TGCAGTGCTAGAGATCTTGGGACAGGGGGCACCGGGGAGCTGTTTTTT. As protein: CSARDLGTGGTGELFF. The rearrangement uses TRBV20-1 and TRBJ2-2; 11 nucleotides line up with TRBD1. The CDR3 is 16 amino acids. Germline CDR1 DFQATT, CDR2 SNEGSKA (reference sequence). J was trimmed by 4 bases and V by 0 bases; bases with no gene match: 4.

This clonotype was picked up a small number of times. J is TRBJ1-6 and V is TRBV12-3 or TRBV12-4, with D uncertain. Trimming removed 5 bases at V and 4 bases at J, with 12 bases between. CDR3 length: 15 amino acids. CDR3 loop: CASSIPGRYNSPLHF. The CDR3, as DNA: TGTGCCAGCAGTATTCCCGGGAGGTATAATTCACCCCTCCACTTT.

This sequence joins TRBV24-1 and TRBJ1-5; 10 bases match TRBD1. The trim removed 6 bases at V and 0 bases at J, leaving 10 bases unmatched. CDR3 length: 18 amino acids. In germline, CDR1 is KGHDR, CDR2 SFDVKD. The CDR3 protein is CATSPNVRTGGSNQPQHF. CDR3 bases: TGTGCCACCAGTCCCAATGTTAGGACAGGGGGTAGCAATCAGCCCCAGCATTTT.

This clonotype occurred many times. This chain joins TRBV6-1 and TRBJ2-7, with D perhaps matching TRBD2 (5 bases). Germline V gene lookup returns CDR1 MNHNS and CDR2 SASEGT. The CDR3 contains 14 residues. V was cut by 6 bases and J by 0 bases, with 12 bases left in between. CDR3 amino acids: CASSQAAVSYEQYF. The DNA for the CDR3 is TGTGCCAGCAGCCAAGCGGCCGTCTCCTACGAGCAGTACTTC.

At least ten counts were recorded for this clonotype. The CDR3 sequence: CASTRVAGELFF. The CDR3 DNA is TGTGCCAGCACGCGTGTGGCCGGGGAGCTGTTTTTT. The rearrangement joins TRBV6-5 to TRBJ2-2; no clear D gene. The CDR3 runs 12 residues. CDR1 is MNHEY and CDR2 is SVGAGI in the germline V gene. The V end lost 7 bases, the J end lost 6 bases, and 9 bases lay between the germline ends.